The 17 T cell receptor beta chains reported below all come from one sample, sequenced in a study of shared clonotypes between healthy human individuals. The protocol was immunoSEQ multiplex PCR, while the TCRdb copy is restricted to in-frame clones and leaves out a portion. The sample has over a million clones, approximately 98% seen once. Sequenced input: naive CD4+ T cells sorted from blood. Sample subset: CD45RA+ positively selected. The receptor source for this set is a man aged 30-40 years in good health.

The V call is TRBV6-1, the J call TRBJ1-1; TRBD1 is a possible D gene (6 bases). The CDR3 totals 11 residues. V lost 8 bases and J lost 7, with 11 bases in between. Germline CDR1 is MNHNS and CDR2 is SASEGT. CDR3 region: CASAGAIEAFF. DNA of the CDR3: TGTGCCAGCGCGGGGGCCATTGAAGCTTTCTTT.

This sequence joins TRBV18 and TRBJ2-7, with unresolved D. V lost 5 bases and J lost 5, with 10 bases in between. CDR3 size: 12 residues. Germline CDR1 is KGHSH and CDR2 is LQKENI. Here the CDR3 DNA reads TGTGCCAGCTCATCCTATTCTGACGAGCAGTACTTC. Translated: CASSSYSDEQYF.

The V and J genes are TRBV5-4 and TRBJ2-5; tentative D call: TRBD1 (6 bases). V dropped 2 bases and J dropped 5 bases, with 10 bases sitting between them. CDR1 and CDR2 from the germline V gene are SGHNT and YYREEE (reference sequence). CDR3 size: 13 residues. The CDR3 DNA reads TGTGCCAGCAGCTTTTGGCAGGGGGAGACCCAGTACTTC. It translates to CASSFWQGETQYF.

The CDR3 nucleotides are TGCGCCAGTTGGGTAGGACCTAACACCGGGGAGCTGTTTTTT. Protein product: CASWVGPNTGELFF. V is TRBV5-1 and J is TRBJ2-2; no firm D call. Trimming removed 8 bases at V and 2 bases at J, with 13 bases between. Germline CDR1 and CDR2: SGHRS and YFSETQ. The CDR3 runs to 14 residues.

The gene calls are TRBV5-6 and TRBJ1-1; D perhaps matches TRBD1 (6 bases). V was cut by 3 bases and J by 2 bases, with 11 bases left in between. CDR3 size: 14 residues. The germline gives CDR1 SGHDT, CDR2 YYEEEE. DNA for the CDR3: TGTGCCAGCAGCTCCGGACAGCATAACACTGAAGCTTTCTTT. Translation gives CASSSGQHNTEAFF.

Of note for this clone: This sample includes further DNA sequences coding for the same CDR3. The chain is built from TRBV9 and TRBJ2-3; 10 positions match TRBD2. This CDR3 contains 16 residues. V dropped 0 bases and J dropped 1; count of bases not matched to a gene: 2. In germline, CDR1 is SGDLS, CDR2 YYNGEE. This chain's CDR3 is CASSVGLAGGTDTQYF. The CDR3 DNA reads TGTGCCAGCAGCGTAGGCCTAGCGGGAGGCACAGATACGCAGTATTTT.

J is TRBJ2-1 and V is TRBV7-6; 8 bases are shared with TRBD2. CDR1 SGHVS and CDR2 FNYEAQ come from the germline V gene. The CDR3 sequence is 14 residues long. V trimming: 4 bases; J trimming: 10 bases; junction bases outside the gene matches: 9. In DNA form, the CDR3 reads TGTGCCAGCAGCTCTGTGACCGGGACTAGAGAGCAGTTCTTC. It encodes CASSSVTGTREQFF.

J is TRBJ2-7 and V is TRBV5-4; 9 nucleotides agree with TRBD1. CDR1 is SGHNT and CDR2 is YYREEE in the germline V gene (reference sequence). J gave up 7 bases and V 0 bases, and 14 bases lay outside the gene matches. The CDR3 covers 17 residues. CDR3 DNA: TGTGCCAGCAGCTTGGCCCCCGGGACAGGGTCTCGGCAAGAGCAGTACTTC. Protein product: CASSLAPGTGSRQEQYF.

The chain uses TRBV28 and TRBJ2-7; possible D gene TRBD1, 6 bases. The CDR3 length is 14 residues. The germline gives CDR1 MDHEN, CDR2 SYDVKM. The ends were cut back, 2 bases at V and 4 bases at J, with 12 bases in the middle. CDR3 residues: CASSLARGSYEQYF. The CDR3, as DNA: TGTGCCAGCAGTTTAGCAAGGGGGAGTTACGAGCAGTACTTC.

The J gene is TRBJ2-1, the V gene TRBV19, with 14 bases fitting TRBD2. Looked up from germline, CDR1 is LNHDA and CDR2 is SQIVND (reference sequence). The length of the CDR3 is 18 residues. After removal of 4 bases from V and 5 bases from J, the junction contained 10 bases not matched to a gene. This chain's CDR3 is CASSKGLAGVNPHNEQFF. CDR3 nucleotides: TGTGCCAGTAGTAAGGGACTAGCGGGAGTAAATCCCCACAATGAGCAGTTCTTC.

The gene calls are TRBV5-8 and TRBJ1-3, with 9 positions matching TRBD1. Germline CDR1 SGHTS, CDR2 YDEGEE. The CDR3 extends over 14 amino acids. The ends lost 7 bases at V and 0 bases at J; junction bases unmatched: 2. The CDR3 protein is CASGQGLSGNTIYF. CDR3 nucleotides: TGTGCCAGCGGACAGGGGCTCTCTGGAAACACCATATATTTT.

This sequence joins TRBV27 and TRBJ1-1, with 8 positions matching TRBD1. Per germline, CDR1 MNHEY and CDR2 SMNVEV (reference sequence). The CDR3 has 15 amino acids. With 5 bases clipped from V and 0 bases from J, the junction kept 5 bases outside the gene matches. The CDR3 region has the DNA TGTGCCAGCAGTGACAGGGGAGAAATGAACACTGAAGCTTTCTTT. Protein: CASSDRGEMNTEAFF.

This rearrangement joins TRBV28 to TRBJ1-1; D is ambiguous. Germline loops: CDR1 MDHEN, CDR2 SYDVKM. This CDR3 is 13 amino acids long. Trimming removed 8 bases at V and 0 bases at J, with 10 bases between. The CDR3 bases are TGTGCCAGCGTCGACGGATTGAACACTGAAGCTTTCTTT. The encoded protein is CASVDGLNTEAFF.

Comments on this clone: Distinct nucleotide sequences in the sample also encode this CDR3. The genes are TRBV28 and TRBJ1-5; no definite D call. Germline values: CDR1 MDHEN, CDR2 SYDVKM. The length of the CDR3 is 14 residues. V dropped 3 bases and J dropped 2 bases, with 8 bases sitting between them. In DNA form, the CDR3 reads TGTGCCAGCAGTTTGGGCGGCGGCAATCAGCCCCAGCATTTT. It is translated as CASSLGGGNQPQHF.

This chain connects TRBV9 to TRBJ2-1; TRBD1 might be the D (6 bases). Trimming cost V 6 bases and J 0 bases, with 13 bases left between them. Germline CDR1 reads SGDLS; CDR2 reads YYNGEE. The CDR3 has 15 residues. The chain's CDR3 is CASTETGSSYNEQFF. CDR3 sequence (DNA): TGTGCCAGCACCGAAACAGGGAGCTCCTACAATGAGCAGTTCTTC.

The rearrangement uses TRBV5-1 and TRBJ2-3; TRBD2 matches at 8 bases. Germline CDR1 is SGHRS and CDR2 is YFSETQ. This CDR3 contains 14 residues. V lost 7 bases to trimming and J lost 1 base; unmatched junction nucleotides: 5. The CDR3 DNA sequence: TGCGCCAGCTCTTCGCGGGAGGGCACAGATACGCAGTATTTT. This translates into CASSSREGTDTQYF.

In its sample, this clone was seen once. V gene TRBV28 combines with J gene TRBJ1-2; D may be TRBD1 (5 bases). In germline, CDR1 is MDHEN, CDR2 SYDVKM. The CDR3 spans 15 residues. Trimming pared 2 bases from V and 5 bases from J, leaving 15 bases between. The CDR3 region has the DNA TGTGCCAGCAGTTTAGAGGGGAAGGGGCCTTATGGCTACACCTTC. This translates into CASSLEGKGPYGYTF.